In its sample, the clone carrying this TCR beta chain was seen a few times. The V end lost 1 base, the J end lost 7 bases, and 14 bases lay between the germline ends. The CDR3 has 16 amino acids. The germline gives CDR1 KGHSH, CDR2 LQKENI. These data come from a study of low-dose radiotherapy and immunotherapy resistance in tumors. Noted time point: after trial treatment. Treatment noted: LDRT plus nivolumab, ipilimumab, low-dose cyclophosphamide and aspirin (RACIN trial). Low-dose radiotherapy and low-dose cyclophosphamide, together with aspirin, ipilimumab and nivolumab, were given to donors. Alpha and beta chains were covered, as first-strand cDNA relied on TRAV- and TRBV-specific primers. PCR amplification of the TCRs was performed with Phusion for 20 to 25 PCR cycles, and it relied on a constant-region primer together with a V-primer adapter. TCRdb processed the reads anew with MiXCR; each CDR3 protein has one entry. The sample records about 100,000 distinct CDR3 sequences, less than 25% being singletons.

Sequenced here: PBMCs, sampled after low-dose radiotherapy plus immunotherapy. The sequence came from a male donor with prostate cancer. J is TRBJ1-6 and V is TRBV18; unclear D gene. The CDR3 sequence: CASSPRGALTNSPLHF. In DNA, the CDR3 is TGTGCCAGCTCACCACGGGGAGCCCTCACCAATTCACCCCTCCACTTT.